The 23 T cell receptor beta chains in this list originate from one sample, sequenced in a study of post-analysis software for immune sequencing data. The study's findings and limits: Comparison of patients with controls showed roughly five TRBV segments more frequent in patients, TRBV5-6, TRBV5-1 and TRBV20-1 among them.

For these TCRs, the target antigens are not known. Unique molecular identifiers featured in each of the TCR beta cDNA libraries. TCRdb recomputed calls from the PCR reads with MiXCR, one row per CDR3 protein. The sample holds more than 450,000 distinct CDR3 sequences; around 47% are singletons and the top ten take more than 1.5%. Sequencing was carried out using blood. The receptors were gathered from a girl between 5 and 17 years old with multiple sclerosis.

This clonotype was seen a handful of times. The chain employs TRBV7-2 and TRBJ2-7, with 7 bases aligning to TRBD2. CDR1 is SGHTA, CDR2 FQGNSA, per germline. The CDR3 sequence is 14 residues long. After removal of 5 bases from V and 3 bases from J, the junction contained 7 bases not matched to a gene. The CDR3 spells CASSLNAGVYEQYF. CDR3 bases: TGTGCCAGCAGCCTCAACGCGGGGGTCTACGAGCAGTACTTC.

The chain recombines TRBV6-1 with TRBJ1-5, with 8 bases lining up with TRBD1. V was clipped by 0 bases and J by 2 bases; unmatched bases: 3. This CDR3 is built from 16 residues. The germline V gene encodes CDR1 MNHNS and CDR2 SASEGT. Here the CDR3 DNA reads TGTGCCAGCAGTGAAGCGCAGGGACAGGGCAATCAGCCCCAGCATTTT. As protein: CASSEAQGQGNQPQHF.

This clonotype has more than one count but fewer than ten. The gene calls are TRBV27 and TRBJ1-2, with D maybe TRBD1 (5 bases). V dropped 4 bases and J dropped 1 base, with 13 bases sitting between them. Germline V gene sequence: CDR1 MNHEY, CDR2 SMNVEV (reference sequence). This CDR3 has 15 residues. CDR3: CASSSRPGRNYGYTF. DNA for the CDR3: TGTGCCAGCAGTTCTCGTCCGGGACGTAACTATGGCTACACCTTC.

This chain joins TRBV20-1 and TRBJ1-2; 8 bases are a match to TRBD1. Germline V gives CDR1 DFQATT, CDR2 SNEGSKA (reference sequence). This CDR3 has 15 residues. V trimming: 5 bases; J trimming: 4 bases; junction bases outside the gene matches: 12. The CDR3 region is CSASVPRTGSYGYTF. The CDR3 DNA reads as TGCAGTGCTTCCGTGCCCCGGACAGGGAGCTATGGCTACACCTTC.

A note on this clonotype: The junction differs from germline at one of its ends, possibly a read error. J is TRBJ2-6 and V is TRBV29-1; tentative D call: TRBD1 (7 bases). This CDR3 region has 15 residues. Germline CDR1 SQVTM, CDR2 ANQGSEA. The CDR3 protein is CSVAGTVTGANVRTF. The CDR3, as DNA: TGCAGCGTTGCCGGGACAGTCACGGGGGCCAACGTCCGGACTTTC.

The chain recombines TRBV5-1 with TRBJ1-2; 9 bases match TRBD1. This CDR3 has 15 amino acids. Germline CDR1 is SGHRS and CDR2 is YFSETQ. J was trimmed by 8 bases and V by 1 base; bases with no gene match: 9. In nucleotides, the CDR3 is TGCGCCAGCAGCTTGCCGGGACAGGGTCTGGGAGGCTACACCTTC. Amino acid sequence: CASSLPGQGLGGYTF.

This rearrangement joins TRBV7-9 to TRBJ1-2; TRBD1 matches at 9 bases. CDR1 is SEHNR, CDR2 FQNEAQ, per germline (reference sequence). The CDR3 consists of 17 residues. V lost 4 bases and J lost 3; bases outside the gene matches: 12. The chain's CDR3 is CASSSGGGDRADYGYTF. In nucleotides, the CDR3 is TGTGCCAGCAGCTCGGGAGGAGGGGACAGGGCTGACTATGGCTACACCTTC.

The gene calls are TRBV20-1 and TRBJ1-2, with 10 bases identical to TRBD1. From germline, CDR1 is DFQATT and CDR2 SNEGSKA (reference sequence). The CDR3 totals 15 residues. V was pared by 0 bases and J by 4 bases, with 5 bases of the junction left unmatched. The CDR3 DNA reads TGCAGTGCTAGAGACGGGACAGGGGCCGTCTATGGCTACACCTTC. It yields the protein CSARDGTGAVYGYTF.

V and J are TRBV7-3 and TRBJ1-1; the D gene is possibly TRBD1 (6 bases). The germline V and J ends were trimmed by 5 bases and 4 bases, with 11 bases remaining between them. CDR1 and CDR2 from the germline V gene are SGHTA and FQGTGA. The CDR3 spans 13 residues. DNA of the CDR3: TGTGCCAGCAGCCAGAAGGGGGGCACTGAAGCTTTCTTT. It yields the protein CASSQKGGTEAFF.

This clonotype was detected a few times. The rearrangement uses TRBV3-1 and TRBJ1-2; D unresolved. Germline V gene sequence: CDR1 LGHDT, CDR2 YNNKEL (reference sequence). The V end lost 4 bases, the J end lost 1 base, and 13 bases lay between the germline ends. This CDR3 spans 15 amino acids. Written as DNA, the CDR3 is TGTGCCAGCAGCCCGTACCCGGGCCGTAACTATGGCTACACCTTC. It yields the protein CASSPYPGRNYGYTF.

The chain links TRBV12-3 or TRBV12-4 to TRBJ1-2; possibly TRBD1 for D (5 bases). The V and J ends lost 7 bases and 4 bases respectively, with 22 bases between them. The CDR3 is 16 amino acids. The chain's CDR3 is CASNSFGHEGLYGYTF. CDR3 sequence (DNA): TGTGCCAGCAATAGTTTTGGACATGAAGGTCTCTATGGCTACACCTTC.

The chain carries TRBV10-3 and TRBJ2-1; no reliable D call. Germline V CDR1 and CDR2: ENHRY, SYGVKD. The CDR3 extends over 14 amino acids. The V end lost 11 bases, the J end lost 1 base, and 15 bases lay between the germline ends. CDR3: CAVGPDASYNEQFF. DNA of the CDR3: TGTGCCGTCGGCCCGGACGCATCCTACAATGAGCAGTTCTTC.

CDR3 loop: CASSQDLRLSYEQYF. For the CDR3, the DNA is TGTGCCAGCAGCCAAGATTTGAGGCTGTCCTACGAGCAGTACTTC. J is TRBJ2-7 and V is TRBV3-1; no firm D call. The CDR3 is 15 residues long. Germline CDR1 LGHDT, CDR2 YNNKEL (reference sequence). The V gene lost 0 bases and the J gene lost 1 base, with 10 bases spanning the gap.

Turning to this clonotype: The germline gene is not matched at one end of the junction; a read error may be the cause. This chain connects TRBV20-1 to TRBJ2-7; perhaps D is TRBD1 or TRBD2 (5 bases each). Germline V lookup: CDR1 DFQATT, CDR2 SNEGSKA (reference sequence). The CDR3 contains 12 residues. In DNA, the CDR3 is TGCAGGGCTAGAGGGACGGACTACGAGCAGTACTTC. Its translation: CRARGTDYEQYF.

The V call is TRBV29-1, the J call TRBJ1-2, with 8 bases aligning to TRBD1. The CDR3 spans 12 residues. The ends lost 6 bases at V and 8 bases at J; junction bases unmatched: 8. Germline values: CDR1 SQVTM, CDR2 ANQGSEA. The CDR3 here is CSVAGGSGGYTF. For the CDR3, the DNA is TGCAGCGTAGCAGGGGGCTCGGGAGGCTACACCTTC.

The gene calls are TRBV7-9 and TRBJ1-6, with 7 bases matching TRBD1. This CDR3 is 15 amino acids long. The V and J ends lost 2 bases and 9 bases, in that order; junction bases with no gene match: 7. The germline V gene has CDR1 SEHNR and CDR2 FQNEAQ (reference sequence). Here the CDR3 reads CASSLPGQLISPLHF. The CDR3 DNA reads TGTGCCAGCAGCTTACCGGGACAGCTGATTTCACCCCTCCACTTT.

The chain carries TRBV12-3 or TRBV12-4 and TRBJ2-1, with 8 nucleotides matching TRBD2. The junction had 7 bases not matched to a gene; V was cut back by 3 bases and J by 9 bases. The CDR3 is 14 amino acids. CDR3: CASSFSGRVSEQFF. CDR3 nucleotides: TGTGCCAGCAGTTTCTCCGGGAGGGTATCTGAGCAGTTCTTC.

As regards this clonotype: The junction differs from germline at one of its ends, possibly a read error. The gene calls are TRBV10-3 and TRBJ2-1, with 8 bases fitting TRBD2. Germline V lookup: CDR1 ENHRY, CDR2 SYGVKD. This CDR3 is built from 18 residues. CDR3 DNA sequence: TGTGCCATCAGTGGAACTAGCGGTAAGATAAGCTCCTACGATGAGCAGTTCTTC. Translating gives CAISGTSGKISSYDEQFF.

The sample holds a few counts of this clonotype. This chain connects TRBV28 to TRBJ1-5, with D unresolved. Trimming took 2 bases from V and 7 from J, leaving 6 bases between them. Germline loops: CDR1 MDHEN, CDR2 SYDVKM. This CDR3 has 12 residues. CDR3 residues: CASSLPGQPQHF. CDR3 nucleotide sequence: TGTGCCAGCAGTTTACCCGGACAGCCCCAGCATTTT. Full variable domain (missing parts from reference TRBV28 and TRBJ1-5): DVKVTQSSRYLVKRTGEKVFLECVQDMDHENMFWYRQDPGLGLRLIYFSYDVKMKEKGDIPEGYSVSREKKERFSLILESASTNQTSMYLCASSLPGQPQHFGDGTRLSIL.

In regard to this clonotype: The junction shows a germline mismatch at one end, possibly a read error. The V and J genes are TRBV7-2 and TRBJ2-3; D may be TRBD2 (6 bases). The CDR3 spans 18 residues. Germline values: CDR1 SGHTA, CDR2 FQGNSA. CDR3 DNA sequence: TGTGCCATCAGCTTAGTTCCGGGCGGGGCTACCTACACAGATACGCAGTATTTT. It specifies CAISLVPGGATYTDTQYF.

This chain joins TRBV13 and TRBJ2-7; 9 positions agree with TRBD2. After removal of 8 bases from V and 2 bases from J, the junction contained 13 bases not matched to a gene. The germline gives CDR1 PRHDT, CDR2 FYEKMQ (reference sequence). The CDR3 covers 16 residues. The CDR3 DNA is TGTGCCAGCCAGGGGCAATATAGCGGGAGTGCCTACGAGCAGTACTTC. Residues: CASQGQYSGSAYEQYF. The entire variable domain, with the rest obtained from reference TRBV13 and TRBJ2-7, is as follows: AAGVIQSPRHLIKEKRETATLKCYPIPRHDTVYWYQQGPGQDPQFLISFYEKMQSDKGSIPDRFSAQQFSDYHSELNMSSLELGDSALYFCASQGQYSGSAYEQYFGPGTRLTVT.

This sequence joins TRBV12-3 or TRBV12-4 and TRBJ2-3; D gene uncertain. Trimming pared 4 bases from V and 5 bases from J, leaving 19 bases between. This CDR3 comprises 16 residues. CDR3 in amino acids: CASSSSDQGWRDTQYF. CDR3 DNA sequence: TGTGCCAGCAGTTCCTCGGACCAAGGGTGGCGAGATACGCAGTATTTT.

This clonotype occurred a few times. V and J are TRBV12-5 and TRBJ2-7; D gene uncertain. Judging by the DNA end, TRBJ2-5 fits better; the J call may be wrong. Per the germline V gene, CDR1 is LGHNT and CDR2 is FRNRAP. This CDR3 contains 11 residues. Here the CDR3 DNA reads TGTGCTAGTGGTTTGAGCCGGACCCAGTACTTC. Translation gives CASGLSRTQYF.